This TCR beta chain was profiled in a study of preoperative IRX-2 immunotherapy in early breast cancer. Treatment in this sample: preoperative locoregional IRX-2 cytokine immunotherapy. Some clones are missing from TCRdb's copy, which holds only in-frame ones; the method was immunoSEQ multiplex PCR. The table includes roughly 57,000 clones, approximately 93% detected once. The V and J ends lost 3 bases and 3 bases, in that order; junction bases with no gene match: 7. This CDR3 contains 15 residues. Germline CDR1 reads SGHTA; CDR2 reads FQGTGA. The clonotype comes from a human donor with breast cancer. Collection of the sample occurred from a patient treated with IRX-2 immunotherapy. The chain carries TRBV7-3 and TRBJ1-1, with 7 bases fitting TRBD1. This CDR3 reads CASSLSPTGYTEAFF. Here the CDR3 DNA reads TGTGCCAGCAGCTTGAGCCCGACAGGGTACACTGAAGCTTTCTTT.